The 27 T cell receptor beta chains in this list originate from one sample, sequenced in a study of identical twins. TCRdb processed the 5' RACE reads anew with MiXCR; each CDR3 protein has one entry. The sample carries some 710,000 distinct CDR3 sequences, around 6.1% recorded once. Sequencing was carried out using naive T cells sorted from blood. Receptors originate from a man younger than 35 in good health.

This clonotype was recorded at least ten times. The gene calls are TRBV10-3 and TRBJ2-3; D may be TRBD1 or TRBD2 (5 bases each). The V end was cut by 3 bases, the J end by 1 base, with 8 bases between. This CDR3 contains 14 residues. Germline CDR1 reads ENHRY; CDR2 reads SYGVKD. CDR3 in amino acids: CAISEGTRTDTQYF. CDR3 DNA: TGTGCCATCAGTGAAGGGACCCGCACAGATACGCAGTATTTT.

This chain connects TRBV6-1 to TRBJ2-7, with D uncertain. The CDR3 is made up of 15 amino acids. Germline V gene data show CDR1 as MNHNS and CDR2 as SASEGT. With 1 base removed from V and 0 bases from J, the gap between germline ends came to 10 bases. CDR3 amino acids: CASSEGPLSSYEQYV. The CDR3 DNA is TGTGCCAGCAGTGAAGGCCCATTAAGCTCCTACGAGCAGTACGTC.

This clonotype was detected only a few times. The chain combines TRBV20-1 with TRBJ2-1; D is unclear. V dropped 4 bases and J dropped 0 bases, with 7 bases sitting between them. Germline-derived CDR1 and CDR2 are DFQATT and SNEGSKA (reference sequence). This CDR3 contains 13 residues. In DNA form, the CDR3 reads TGCAGTGCTACCCACCTCTCCTACAATGAGCAGTTCTTC. It yields the protein CSATHLSYNEQFF.

This clonotype has at least ten counts. The chain links TRBV28 to TRBJ1-4, with 12 nucleotides matching TRBD1. Trimming removed 4 bases from V and 2 bases from J; junction bases left unmatched: 8. Germline-derived CDR1 and CDR2 are MDHEN and SYDVKM. CDR3 length equals 18 residues. This CDR3 reads CASSSVWDRGLTNEKLFF. In nucleotides, the CDR3 is TGTGCCAGCAGTTCCGTTTGGGACAGGGGGCTGACTAATGAAAAACTGTTTTTT. Variable domain in full (rest from reference TRBV28 and TRBJ1-4): DVKVTQSSRYLVKRTGEKVFLECVQDMDHENMFWYRQDPGLGLRLIYFSYDVKMKEKGDIPEGYSVSREKKERFSLILESASTNQTSMYLCASSSVWDRGLTNEKLFFGSGTQLSVL.

Only a few counts were recorded for this clonotype. This chain connects TRBV4-1 to TRBJ2-5; 10 nucleotides match TRBD1. Germline V CDR1 and CDR2: MGHRA, YSYEKL. V gave up 1 base and J gave up 4 bases; unmatched junction bases: 9. CDR3 length: 17 residues. The DNA for the CDR3 is TGCGCCAGCAGCCAAGCCCCGGGACAGGGGTCCCGAGAGACCCAGTACTTC. Translated, it gives CASSQAPGQGSRETQYF.

On this clonotype itself: This may be a read error, as it is one base from a much larger clone. Here the CDR3 omits its conserved ending phenylalanine or tryptophan, so a read error is the likely source. The chain recombines TRBV11-1 with TRBJ1-2; D call uncertain. This CDR3 spans 12 amino acids. V lost 3 bases to trimming and J lost 7 bases, with 9 bases between them. Germline CDR1 SGHAT, CDR2 FQDESV (reference sequence). The CDR3 is CASSLEGSGYTI. As DNA, the CDR3 is TGTGCCAGCAGCTTGGAAGGGTCTGGCTACACCATC.

This clonotype has at least ten counts. The chain joins TRBV29-1 to TRBJ1-1, with a weak D call TRBD1 (5 bases). V was cut by 7 bases and J by 1 base, with 13 bases left in between. Germline CDR1 is SQVTM and CDR2 is ANQGSEA. This CDR3 has 13 residues. CDR3 in amino acids: CSADSNANTEAFF. The CDR3 DNA sequence: TGCAGCGCTGACAGCAACGCGAACACTGAAGCTTTCTTT.

This clonotype was found many times. The rearrangement joins TRBV20-1 to TRBJ2-5; a possible D gene is TRBD1 (6 bases). The CDR3 contains 15 residues. Per germline, CDR1 DFQATT and CDR2 SNEGSKA (reference sequence). V was pared by 4 bases and J by 4 bases, with 19 bases between. CDR3: CSAIPPAGVGETQYF. Written as DNA, the CDR3 is TGCAGTGCTATTCCCCCGGCAGGGGTGGGAGAGACCCAGTACTTC.

This chain connects TRBV12-3 or TRBV12-4 to TRBJ2-1, with TRBD2 matching over 8 bases. The CDR3 has 15 amino acids. V was clipped by 6 bases and J by 5 bases; unmatched bases: 9. The CDR3 coding sequence is TGTGCCAGCAGGCCGGGACTAGGAGGCAACAATGAGCAGTTCTTC. Translation: CASRPGLGGNNEQFF.

This clonotype was picked up many times. The CDR3 loop is CASSLATGTGELFF. The CDR3 nucleotides are TGCGCCAGCAGCTTGGCCACAGGCACCGGGGAGCTGTTTTTT. The chain employs TRBV5-1 and TRBJ2-2; D is perhaps TRBD1 (5 bases). Trimming removed 0 bases from V and 4 bases from J, with 7 bases in between. CDR1 and CDR2 (germline): SGHRS, YFSETQ. The CDR3 consists of 14 residues.

This clonotype was seen many times. The chain carries TRBV29-1 and TRBJ2-1, with D possibly TRBD2 on 6 matching bases. The V end was cut by 0 bases, the J end by 11 bases, with 17 bases between. CDR3 length equals 14 residues. Per germline, CDR1 SQVTM and CDR2 ANQGSEA. The CDR3 sequence is CSVEDLKTSSQQFF. For the CDR3, the DNA is TGCAGCGTTGAAGATCTAAAGACTAGTTCTCAGCAGTTCTTC.

The chain uses TRBV12-3 or TRBV12-4 and TRBJ1-1; TRBD1 agrees at 10 bases. The CDR3 spans 13 residues. V shed 3 bases, J shed 7 bases, and the junction held 2 bases outside the gene matches. This CDR3 reads CASSFGTGVEAFF. CDR3 nucleotides: TGTGCCAGCAGTTTCGGGACAGGGGTTGAAGCTTTCTTT.

A few counts support this clonotype. This sequence joins TRBV6-1 and TRBJ2-6, with D possibly TRBD2 on 6 matching bases. This CDR3 has 17 amino acids. The germline V and J ends were trimmed by 1 base and 2 bases, with 12 bases remaining between them. The germline CDR1 and CDR2 sequences are MNHNS and SASEGT. In DNA form, the CDR3 reads TGTGCCAGCAGTGAAGGAGTTAGGAGGGCTGGGGCCAACGTCCTGACTTTC. This gives the protein CASSEGVRRAGANVLTF.

This clonotype was observed a few times. This chain uses TRBV6-5 with TRBJ2-5; 7 bases match TRBD2. The CDR3 consists of 17 residues. With V trimmed by 0 bases and J by 0 bases, 7 bases remained unmatched. CDR1 and CDR2 (germline): MNHEY, SVGAGI. CDR3 amino acids: CASSYSRTGGDQETQYF. The DNA of the CDR3 is TGTGCCAGCAGTTACTCCCGGACGGGGGGTGACCAAGAGACCCAGTACTTC.

This clonotype was seen many times. V is TRBV20-1 and J is TRBJ2-7, with TRBD2 identical over 15 bases. V was pared by 2 bases and J by 6 bases, with 5 bases of the junction left unmatched. The CDR3 consists of 15 residues. Germline CDR1 and CDR2: DFQATT and SNEGSKA (reference sequence). The CDR3 nucleotides read TGCAGTGCTAGACAGGGACTAGCGGGAGGCGGCGAGCAGTACTTC. Amino acids: CSARQGLAGGGEQYF.

This clonotype was counted at least ten times. The chain has TRBV29-1 and TRBJ2-7; TRBD1 might be the D (6 bases). V was clipped by 7 bases and J by 5 bases, with 12 bases between them. This CDR3 has 11 residues. CDR1 and CDR2 (germline): SQVTM, ANQGSEA. CDR3 loop: CSGTGFDEQYF. CDR3 nucleotides: TGCAGCGGTACAGGGTTCGACGAGCAGTACTTC.

This clonotype was detected ten times or more. V usage is TRBV29-1 and J usage is TRBJ1-1; D not certain. The CDR3 sequence is 11 residues long. Germline V gene sequence: CDR1 SQVTM, CDR2 ANQGSEA. Between the trimmed V and J ends, which lost 5 bases and 1 base, there was a span of 5 bases. Written as DNA, the CDR3 is TGCAGCGTTCCCGGGAACACTGAAGCTTTCTTT. As protein: CSVPGNTEAFF.

This clonotype showed up many times. The chain is built from TRBV29-1 and TRBJ2-3; the D is unclear. Germline loops: CDR1 SQVTM, CDR2 ANQGSEA. The CDR3 sequence is 13 residues long. The ends were cut back, 0 bases at V and 4 bases at J, with 8 bases in the middle. The CDR3 protein is CSVEDRRPDTQYF. The CDR3 bases are TGCAGCGTTGAAGATCGTCGACCAGATACGCAGTATTTT.

This clonotype was detected many times. The V call is TRBV27, the J call TRBJ2-1; 10 bases fit TRBD2. The V gene end was trimmed by 5 bases and the J gene end by 6 bases; junction bases not matched to a gene: 13. The CDR3 totals 17 residues. The germline V gene encodes CDR1 MNHEY and CDR2 SMNVEV (reference sequence). The CDR3 here is CASSTLWLAGAGNEQFF. CDR3 coding DNA: TGTGCCAGCAGTACCCTTTGGCTAGCGGGAGCTGGCAATGAGCAGTTCTTC.

The V and J genes are TRBV6-5 and TRBJ2-5, with a weak D call TRBD1 (5 bases). Per germline, CDR1 MNHEY and CDR2 SVGAGI. Between the trimmed V and J ends, which lost 6 bases and 7 bases, there was a span of 12 bases. There are 12 residues in the CDR3. CDR3 in amino acids: CASRENRGTQYF. The CDR3 coding sequence is TGTGCCAGCAGAGAAAATAGGGGGACCCAGTACTTC.

The table lists this clonotype with many counts. The chain couples TRBV4-3 to TRBJ2-3; 11 positions agree with TRBD2. With 0 bases clipped from V and 2 bases from J, the junction kept 7 bases outside the gene matches. CDR3 length: 18 residues. Germline CDR1 is LGHNA and CDR2 is YSLEER. CDR3 sequence: CASSQEVATSGTTDTQYF. CDR3 bases: TGCGCCAGCAGCCAAGAGGTCGCGACTAGCGGGACCACAGATACGCAGTATTTT.

The chain is built from TRBV18 and TRBJ2-1; D is perhaps TRBD1 (5 bases). Germline-derived CDR1 and CDR2 are KGHSH and LQKENI. V was clipped by 3 bases and J by 7 bases, with 19 bases between them. This CDR3 region has 16 residues. The CDR3 sequence is CASSPQFFQGGNEQFF. As DNA, the CDR3 is TGTGCCAGCTCACCCCAGTTCTTCCAGGGTGGGAATGAGCAGTTCTTC.

This clonotype was seen at least ten times. The chain recombines TRBV11-2 with TRBJ2-1; D is uncertain. CDR1 SGHAT and CDR2 FQNNGV come from the germline V gene. Trimming left V 3 bases short and J 15 bases short, with 36 bases between. The CDR3 runs to 19 residues. CDR3 nucleotides: TGTGCCAGCAGCTTTGGTCGGGTATTGAACTCACTGGAGTTAGGTTCGTGGTTCTTC. It specifies CASSFGRVLNSLELGSWFF. Complete variable domain (other parts from reference TRBV11-2 and TRBJ2-1): EAGVAQSPRYKIIEKRQSVAFWCNPISGHATLYWYQQILGQGPKLLIQFQNNGVVDDSQLPKDRFSAERLKGVDSTLKIQPAKLEDSAVYLCASSFGRVLNSLELGSWFFGPGTRLTVL.

This clonotype was picked up many times. This sequence joins TRBV6-1 and TRBJ2-2; 8 nucleotides agree with TRBD1. V lost 7 bases, J lost 1 base, and 5 bases stayed unmatched. From germline, CDR1 is MNHNS and CDR2 SASEGT. The CDR3 runs 15 residues. The CDR3 DNA is TGTGCCAGCACACCCGGACAGGGGAACACCGGGGAGCTGTTTTTT. Protein product: CASTPGQGNTGELFF.

The table lists this clonotype with many counts. The chain is built from TRBV6-5 and TRBJ2-5; D assignment may be TRBD1 or TRBD2 (5 bases each). This CDR3 spans 15 amino acids. The germline CDR1 and CDR2 sequences are MNHEY and SVGAGI. The V end was cut by 2 bases, the J end by 4 bases, with 14 bases between. This CDR3 is CASSYRLSGRETQYF. The CDR3 DNA sequence: TGTGCCAGCAGTTACCGTCTCTCGGGGCGAGAGACCCAGTACTTC.

This clonotype was seen many times. The chain carries TRBV25-1 and TRBJ2-7; TRBD1 matches 9 bases. This CDR3 region has 13 residues. Per germline, CDR1 MGHDK and CDR2 SYGVNS. J was trimmed by 5 bases and V by 7 bases; bases with no gene match: 6. CDR3 in amino acids: CASTGTGMHEQYF. The CDR3 nucleotides read TGTGCCAGCACCGGGACAGGGATGCACGAGCAGTACTTC.

There are a few counts of this clonotype. The chain couples TRBV4-1 to TRBJ2-5, with 11 positions matching TRBD1. The CDR3 covers 16 residues. After removal of 2 bases from V and 2 bases from J, the junction contained 4 bases not matched to a gene. CDR1 is MGHRA, CDR2 YSYEKL, per germline. CDR3 nucleotides: TGCGCCAGCAGCCAACCGGGACAGGGGGGACAAGAGACCCAGTACTTC. Protein product: CASSQPGQGGQETQYF.